This TCR beta chain was identified in a study of OX40 agonist ivuxolimab in advanced cancers. Study-level background: The study enrolled dose-escalation patients with hepatocellular carcinoma, melanoma, renal cell or head and neck cancer. Notes on the study in general: Antigen specificity was not determined for the expanded peripheral T cells.

The CDR3 spans 15 residues. Trimming took 5 bases from V and 6 from J; bases not matched to a gene: 11. CDR1 is MNHEY, CDR2 SMNVEV, per germline (reference sequence). The method was immunoSEQ multiplex PCR; TCRdb's version includes in-frame clones alone and lacks a portion of them. The sample consists of approximately 45,000 clones, over 90% of them appearing once. A remark on this clone: Its antigen is still unknown.

The sequence came from an adult with an advanced solid tumor such as melanoma, head and neck, liver or kidney cancer. The rearrangement links TRBV27 to TRBJ2-7; 9 bases map to TRBD2. The input for sequencing was CD4+ or CD8+ T cells sorted from blood, taken in a trial of the OX40 agonist ivuxolimab. CDR3 in amino acids: CASSMTGTSSAEQYF. The CDR3 bases are TGTGCCAGCAGTATGACCGGGACTAGCTCCGCCGAGCAGTACTTC.